The next 24 T cell receptor beta chains were all read from a single sample in a study of T cell changes during pregnancy in multiple sclerosis. Repertoires were generated with immunoSEQ multiplex PCR, while TCRdb's copy carries only in-frame clones and drops some. The repertoire includes roughly 42,000 clones, roughly nine tenths of them detected once, and roughly 0.69% sits in the top ten. Source: CD4+ T cells from peripheral blood mononuclear cells, taken before pregnancy. These receptors came from a female donor with multiple sclerosis, enrolled in a pregnancy study.

This chain uses TRBV7-2 with TRBJ2-1; D uncertain. The CDR3 runs 13 residues. Trimming cost V 4 bases and J 8 bases, with 12 bases left between them. Looked up from germline, CDR1 is SGHTA and CDR2 is FQGNSA. CDR3 nucleotides: TGTGCCAGCAGCTGGGCCCGTGTGGATGAGCAGTTCTTC. This translates into CASSWARVDEQFF. Complete variable domain (other parts from reference TRBV7-2 and TRBJ2-1): GAGVSQSPSNKVTEKGKDVELRCDPISGHTALYWYRQSLGQGLEFLIYFQGNSAPDKSGLPSDRFSAERTGGSVSTLTIQRTQQEDSAVYLCASSWARVDEQFFGPGTRLTVL.

The V call is TRBV7-8, the J call TRBJ2-5; 10 bases map to TRBD2. The CDR3 spans 15 residues. CDR1 SGHVS and CDR2 FQNEAQ come from the germline V gene. The V and J ends lost 5 bases and 2 bases, in that order; junction bases with no gene match: 5. The CDR3 DNA reads as TGTGCCAGCAGCGTAATGACTAGCGGGCAAGAGACCCAGTACTTC. Translation: CASSVMTSGQETQYF.

The chain employs TRBV10-3 and TRBJ1-5; weak D call: TRBD1 (5 bases). Trimming shortened V by 11 bases and J by 2 bases, and 13 bases separated the two germline ends. CDR3 length: 13 residues. Germline V CDR1 and CDR2: ENHRY, SYGVKD. As DNA, the CDR3 is TGTGCCCTACAGGAAGAGGGCAATCAGCCCCAGCATTTT. Translating it yields CALQEEGNQPQHF.

The chain uses TRBV7-2 and TRBJ1-4; TRBD1 matches at 8 bases. Germline loops: CDR1 SGHTA, CDR2 FQGNSA. The trim removed 1 base at V and 8 bases at J, leaving 3 bases unmatched. The CDR3 has 14 residues. The DNA for the CDR3 is TGTGCCAGCAGCTTAGGGGCAGGGGGCGAAAAACTGTTTTTT. This codes for CASSLGAGGEKLFF.

The chain employs TRBV27 and TRBJ2-4; tentatively, D is TRBD1 (5 bases). Trimming cost V 2 bases and J 1 base, with 9 bases left between them. Germline CDR1 MNHEY, CDR2 SMNVEV (reference sequence). The CDR3 spans 15 residues. The CDR3 region has the DNA TGTGCCAGCAGTTTAAATGCAGGGGCCAAAAACATTCAGTACTTC. Translated, it gives CASSLNAGAKNIQYF.

The chain uses TRBV19 and TRBJ1-5; possibly TRBD1 for D (5 bases). Per the germline V gene, CDR1 is LNHDA and CDR2 is SQIVND (reference sequence). The CDR3 is 15 residues long. The germline V and J ends were trimmed by 4 bases and 1 base, with 11 bases remaining between them. CDR3 region: CASSRLRTSNQPQHF. The DNA for the CDR3 is TGTGCCAGTAGTAGACTTAGGACAAGCAATCAGCCCCAGCATTTT.

This rearrangement joins TRBV7-3 to TRBJ2-3; D perhaps matches TRBD2 (7 bases). The CDR3 totals 15 residues. V was clipped by 2 bases and J by 3 bases, with 12 bases between them. Looked up from germline, CDR1 is SGHTA and CDR2 is FQGTGA. In DNA, the CDR3 is TGTGCCAGCAGCTTACGGGCGGGGGCAACAGATACGCAGTATTTT. Encoded protein: CASSLRAGATDTQYF.

This chain joins TRBV6-5 and TRBJ1-5; the match to TRBD1 covers 10 bases. V lost 6 bases, J lost 7 bases, and 6 bases stayed unmatched. The CDR3 runs 14 residues. Germline V gene lookup returns CDR1 MNHEY and CDR2 SVGAGI. CDR3 region: CASRMTGGGQPQHF. The CDR3 DNA follows: TGTGCCAGCAGAATGACAGGGGGCGGCCAGCCCCAGCATTTT.

This rearrangement joins TRBV5-1 to TRBJ1-4; D unclear. Trimming stripped 0 bases from V and 4 bases from J, with 10 bases between. The CDR3 is made up of 15 amino acids. CDR1 and CDR2 from the germline V gene are SGHRS and YFSETQ. The CDR3: CASSLEHGSNEKLFF. CDR3 DNA: TGCGCCAGCAGCTTGGAGCATGGGAGTAATGAAAAACTGTTTTTT. Based on the CDR3 plus reference TRBV5-1 and TRBJ1-4, the full variable domain is KAGVTQTPRYLIKTRGQQVTLSCSPISGHRSVSWYQQTPGQGLQFLFEYFSETQRNKGNFPGRFSGRQFSNSRSEMNVSTLELGDSALYLCASSLEHGSNEKLFFGSGTQLSVL.

V usage is TRBV9 and J usage is TRBJ2-1; 9 bases are shared with TRBD2. The germline gives CDR1 SGDLS, CDR2 YYNGEE. The CDR3 has 15 residues. Germline trimming cut 3 bases from V and 7 bases from J; bases unmatched to any gene: 8. The chain's CDR3 is CASSGLAGVRNEQFF. CDR3 nucleotides: TGTGCCAGCAGCGGCTTAGCGGGGGTACGGAATGAGCAGTTCTTC.

The CDR3 coding sequence is TGTGCCTGGAACCGGGGAAGCGAGCAGTACTTC. Translation gives CAWNRGSEQYF. J is TRBJ2-7 and V is TRBV30, with D perhaps matching TRBD2 (5 bases). The V gene's germline CDR1 is GTSNPN and CDR2 SVGIG (reference sequence). This CDR3 is built from 11 residues. The germline V and J ends were trimmed by 4 bases and 6 bases, with 10 bases remaining between them.

This chain joins TRBV5-6 and TRBJ2-3; D is possibly TRBD2 (7 bases). Deletions cut 0 bases from V and 0 bases from J, with 8 bases between. The CDR3 is made up of 15 amino acids. Germline values: CDR1 SGHDT, CDR2 YYEEEE. The CDR3 loop is CASSLGGGSTDTQYF. CDR3 coding DNA: TGTGCCAGCAGCTTGGGGGGGGGCAGCACAGATACGCAGTATTTT.

The rearrangement links TRBV6-6 to TRBJ2-3, with 9 positions matching TRBD2. The CDR3 covers 16 residues. The J segment lost 6 bases and the V segment lost 10 bases, leaving 17 bases of the junction unmatched. Germline values: CDR1 MNHNY, CDR2 SVGAGI (reference sequence). The chain's CDR3 is CATEGGRGGSGDTQYF. CDR3 nucleotide sequence: TGTGCCACCGAAGGGGGGCGGGGGGGCTCGGGTGATACGCAGTATTTT.

The chain combines TRBV4-1 with TRBJ2-3; 14 nucleotides match TRBD2. V trimming: 5 bases; J trimming: 2 bases; junction bases outside the gene matches: 6. This CDR3 comprises 17 residues. The germline V gene has CDR1 MGHRA and CDR2 YSYEKL. The CDR3: CASSGTSGGHSTDTQYF. Here the CDR3 DNA reads TGCGCCAGCAGCGGGACTAGCGGGGGCCATTCCACAGATACGCAGTATTTT.

V usage is TRBV7-8 and J usage is TRBJ1-5; D is perhaps TRBD1 (6 bases). The V gene's germline CDR1 is SGHVS and CDR2 FQNEAQ. V lost 3 bases and J lost 4, with 10 bases in between. The CDR3 is 14 amino acids. Here the CDR3 DNA reads TGTGCCAGCAGCTTTCGACAGGCTAATCAGCCCCAGCATTTT. It codes for CASSFRQANQPQHF.

The CDR3 DNA reads TGTGCCAGCAGGACGGGGGGATCAGAGACCCAGTACTTC. Translated, it gives CASRTGGSETQYF. J is TRBJ2-5 and V is TRBV6-6; 7 nucleotides line up with TRBD2. Germline lookup yields CDR1 MNHNY and CDR2 SVGAGI (reference sequence). The V and J ends lost 6 bases and 4 bases, in that order; junction bases with no gene match: 5. The CDR3 runs 13 residues.

The chain combines TRBV6-4 with TRBJ1-5; a possible D gene is TRBD1 (6 bases). Trimming cost V 3 bases and J 9 bases, with 27 bases left between them. CDR3 size: 18 residues. Germline assignment: CDR1 MRHNA and CDR2 SNTAGT. The CDR3 bases are TGTGCCAGCAGTGAGATGACAGGCACGAGGGTACGTGATTCGCCCCAGCATTTT. This sequence encodes CASSEMTGTRVRDSPQHF.

The gene calls are TRBV5-1 and TRBJ2-3; 7 bases map to TRBD2. This CDR3 has 15 residues. The V and J ends lost 0 bases and 2 bases, in that order; junction bases with no gene match: 3. Germline assignment: CDR1 SGHRS and CDR2 YFSETQ. The CDR3 is CASSLGSGVTDTQYF. The CDR3 DNA follows: TGCGCCAGCAGCTTGGGCAGCGGGGTCACAGATACGCAGTATTTT.

Here the CDR3 reads CASSTQWPQHF. DNA of the CDR3: TGTGCCAGCAGCACCCAGTGGCCCCAGCATTTT. The J gene is TRBJ1-5, the V gene TRBV21-1; TRBD1 was called by the table and not checked on the DNA. TRBV21-1 is an annotated pseudogene. The CDR3 extends over 11 amino acids.

The V and J genes are TRBV19 and TRBJ1-5; D remains unclear. V lost 10 bases to trimming and J lost 7 bases, with 11 bases between them. The CDR3 sequence is 11 residues long. Germline V gene lookup returns CDR1 LNHDA and CDR2 SQIVND (reference sequence). The CDR3 loop is CATGSVQPQHF. CDR3 bases: TGTGCCACTGGCAGTGTACAGCCCCAGCATTTT. Combining the CDR3 with reference TRBV19 and TRBJ1-5 gives the whole variable domain DGGITQSPKYLFRKEGQNVTLSCEQNLNHDAMYWYRQDPGQGLRLIYYSQIVNDFQKGDIAEGYSVSREKKESFPLTVTSAQKNPTAFYLCATGSVQPQHFGDGTRLSIL.

This chain uses TRBV9 with TRBJ1-2; 7 bases fit TRBD1. Germline loops: CDR1 SGDLS, CDR2 YYNGEE. The CDR3 is made up of 15 amino acids. J lost 2 bases, V lost 3 bases, and 7 bases had no gene match. The DNA for the CDR3 is TGTGCCAGCAGCGGAGGGGGCCGGGAGAACTATGGCTACACCTTC. Its translation is CASSGGGRENYGYTF. Full variable domain (outside the CDR3, taken from reference TRBV9 and TRBJ1-2): DSGVTQTPKHLITATGQRVTLRCSPRSGDLSVYWYQQSLDQGLQFLIQYYNGEERAKGNILERFSAQQFPDLHSELNLSSLELGDSALYFCASSGGGRENYGYTFGSGTRLTVV.

This chain uses TRBV9 with TRBJ2-4; D might be TRBD1 (6 bases). Germline CDR1 SGDLS, CDR2 YYNGEE. The CDR3 extends over 15 amino acids. The V gene lost 3 bases and the J gene lost 1 base, with 11 bases spanning the gap. In DNA, the CDR3 is TGTGCCAGCAGCGGAAATCAGGGGGCCAAAAACATTCAGTACTTC. This encodes CASSGNQGAKNIQYF.

The genes are TRBV11-2 and TRBJ1-5; the match to TRBD1 covers 7 bases. V shed 5 bases, J shed 4 bases, and the junction held 8 bases outside the gene matches. Germline CDR1 and CDR2: SGHAT and FQNNGV. This CDR3 spans 15 amino acids. CDR3: CASSPGTVLNQPQHF. In DNA, the CDR3 is TGTGCCAGCAGCCCTGGGACAGTCCTAAATCAGCCCCAGCATTTT. Based on the CDR3 plus reference TRBV11-2 and TRBJ1-5, the full variable domain is EAGVAQSPRYKIIEKRQSVAFWCNPISGHATLYWYQQILGQGPKLLIQFQNNGVVDDSQLPKDRFSAERLKGVDSTLKIQPAKLEDSAVYLCASSPGTVLNQPQHFGDGTRLSIL.

The chain recombines TRBV30 with TRBJ1-2; 10 nucleotides line up with TRBD1. CDR3 size: 12 residues. V was pared by 5 bases and J by 8 bases, with 5 bases of the junction left unmatched. Looked up from germline, CDR1 is GTSNPN and CDR2 is SVGIG (reference sequence). This CDR3 reads CAWPGTGVGYTF. As DNA, the CDR3 is TGTGCCTGGCCGGGGACAGGGGTCGGCTACACCTTC.